This TCR beta chain derives from a study of blood T cell repertoires in COVID-19. Study-level information: Samples taken during acute and convalescent COVID-19 were collected in the United States, Italy and Spain.

Some clones are missing from TCRdb's copy, which holds only in-frame ones; the method was immunoSEQ multiplex PCR. The sample consists of roughly 69,000 clones, over 65% of them appearing once. Germline V lookup: CDR1 SNHLY, CDR2 FYNNEI. The V end lost 7 bases, the J end lost 4 bases, and 13 bases lay between the germline ends. This CDR3 has 13 amino acids. Sequenced input: peripheral blood. This sequence joins TRBV2 and TRBJ1-1, with a weak D call TRBD1 (5 bases). This TCR was sampled from a man aged 55 to 70 with COVID-19, enrolled during active disease. CDR3 DNA sequence: TGTGCCAGCACCCCTCAGGGCTTCACTGAAGCTTTCTTT. It yields the protein CASTPQGFTEAFF.